The 32 T cell receptor beta chains below come from one sample, sequenced in a study of T cells in Graves' hyperthyroidism and ophthalmopathy. The investigators amplified TCR beta CDR3 regions from RNA transcripts. HTBI primers drove first-round RT-PCR of the TCR CDR3. One entry per CDR3 protein results from TCRdb running MiXCR on the multiplex PCR reads. The sample has some 350,000 distinct CDR3 sequences, 20% to 25% seen once; the top ten hold around 67%. The material sequenced was blood. The receptors were gathered from a man aged 50-60 years with Graves' hyperthyroidism.

This clonotype was detected only a few times. V is TRBV12-3 or TRBV12-4 and J is TRBJ2-1; TRBD1 agrees at 8 bases. The junction had 19 bases not matched to a gene; V was cut back by 6 bases and J by 3 bases. The CDR3 is made up of 19 amino acids. The CDR3 DNA sequence: TGTGCCAGCAGCCCTAGACCGGTCAGGGGGCGAGGTTACTACAATGAGCAGTTCTTC. Its translation is CASSPRPVRGRGYYNEQFF.

Many counts were recorded for this clonotype. The chain links TRBV6-1 to TRBJ2-3, with TRBD2 matching over 9 bases. V trimming: 5 bases; J trimming: 4 bases; junction bases outside the gene matches: 7. CDR3 length: 15 amino acids. Germline CDR1 MNHNS, CDR2 SASEGT. The CDR3 sequence is CASSNLAGTADTQYF. Written as DNA, the CDR3 is TGTGCCAGCAGTAACCTAGCGGGAACGGCAGATACGCAGTATTTT.

The rearrangement joins TRBV10-3 to TRBJ2-5; 8 nucleotides line up with TRBD2. Germline V gives CDR1 ENHRY, CDR2 SYGVKD. Trimming at V came to 5 bases and at J to 3 bases, leaving 5 bases not matched to a gene. The CDR3 is 14 amino acids. The CDR3 bases are TGTGCCATCAGTCTAGCGGGTGTTAAAGAGACCCAGTACTTC. It yields the protein CAISLAGVKETQYF.

This clonotype was picked up one time. The CDR3 protein is CASSITETGELFF. CDR3 coding DNA: TGTGCCAGCAGTATCACGGAGACCGGGGAGCTGTTTTTT. This chain links TRBV6-1 with TRBJ2-2; D not resolved. Between the trimmed V and J ends, which lost 5 bases and 5 bases, there was a span of 9 bases. Per germline, CDR1 MNHNS and CDR2 SASEGT. CDR3 length: 13 amino acids.

The chain employs TRBV5-1 and TRBJ2-3; possibly TRBD2 for D (5 bases). CDR3 length equals 14 residues. The V end was cut by 4 bases, the J end by 3 bases, with 12 bases between. Germline loops: CDR1 SGHRS, CDR2 YFSETQ. The CDR3 here is CASSPERSTDTQYF. CDR3 in DNA: TGCGCCAGCAGCCCCGAGCGGTCTACAGATACGCAGTATTTT.

This clonotype has a handful of counts. V usage is TRBV6-2 or TRBV6-3 and J usage is TRBJ2-5, with D unclear. Germline CDR1 is MNHEY and CDR2 is SVGEGT. V lost 2 bases and J lost 5, with 9 bases in between. CDR3 length: 13 amino acids. In DNA, the CDR3 is TGTGCCAGCAGTTACAGAAGTGGCGAGACCCAGTACTTC. Translated: CASSYRSGETQYF.

The chain uses TRBV5-5 and TRBJ2-5; D remains unclear. This CDR3 has 14 amino acids. Trimming took off 4 bases at V and 0 bases at J, with 10 bases between the two ends. Germline assignment: CDR1 SGHKS and CDR2 YYEKEE (reference sequence). CDR3 bases: TGTGCCAGCAGCCCCGACCGGTACCAAGAGACCCAGTACTTC. Translation gives CASSPDRYQETQYF.

In this sample, this clonotype turned up many times. The chain couples TRBV28 to TRBJ1-1; D not certain. The CDR3 consists of 12 residues. In germline, CDR1 is MDHEN, CDR2 SYDVKM. The V and J ends lost 1 base and 7 bases respectively, with 7 bases between them. The CDR3 DNA is TGTGCCAGCAGTTTATATACCAATGAAGCTTTCTTT. It specifies CASSLYTNEAFF.

This clonotype showed up just a few times. The CDR3 nucleotides are TGTGCCAGCAGTGAGGCTGGGGCCAACGTCCTGACTTTC. Its protein is CASSEAGANVLTF. The J gene is TRBJ2-6, the V gene TRBV2; D uncertain. V gave up 3 bases and J gave up 2 bases, with 2 bases separating them. Germline CDR1 reads SNHLY; CDR2 reads FYNNEI. The CDR3 contains 13 residues.

This chain uses TRBV4-2 with TRBJ2-2; 8 nucleotides line up with TRBD2. The germline V gene encodes CDR1 LGHNA and CDR2 YNFKEQ. Trimming took 0 bases from V and 8 from J; bases not matched to a gene: 8. This CDR3 region has 16 residues. CDR3 sequence reads: CASSQEPGLGSGELFF. The CDR3, as DNA: TGTGCCAGCAGCCAAGAACCGGGACTAGGATCAGGGGAGCTGTTTTTT.

The chain has TRBV30 and TRBJ1-2, with a weak D call TRBD1 (5 bases). The CDR3 consists of 14 residues. The V gene's germline CDR1 is GTSNPN and CDR2 SVGIG (reference sequence). V lost 2 bases, J lost 2 bases, and 12 bases lay in between. CDR3 DNA sequence: TGTGCCTGGAGTCTGACAGTCCGGAACTATGGCTACACCTTC. It codes for CAWSLTVRNYGYTF.

The J gene is TRBJ2-7, the V gene TRBV5-1, with 15 bases lining up with TRBD2. The CDR3 is made up of 18 amino acids. Per the germline V gene, CDR1 is SGHRS and CDR2 is YFSETQ. V dropped 4 bases and J dropped 0; count of bases not matched to a gene: 8. In DNA form, the CDR3 reads TGCGCCAGCAGCCGCTCTGGACTAGCGGGAGGGTCCTCCTACGAGCAGTACTTC. Its protein product is CASSRSGLAGGSSYEQYF.

The chain's CDR3 is CASSFLRASGRRYEQYF. CDR3 DNA: TGTGCCAGCAGCTTTCTCAGGGCTAGCGGGAGAAGGTACGAGCAGTACTTC. The rearrangement joins TRBV7-9 to TRBJ2-7, with 10 bases fitting TRBD2. V trimming: 3 bases; J trimming: 4 bases; junction bases outside the gene matches: 12. CDR1 and CDR2 from the germline V gene are SEHNR and FQNEAQ (reference sequence). The CDR3 consists of 17 residues. Supplemented by reference TRBV7-9 and TRBJ2-7, the full variable domain reads DTGVSQNPRHKITKRGQNVTFRCDPISEHNRLYWYRQTLGQGPEFLTYFQNEAQLEKSRLLSDRFSAERPKGSFSTLEIQRTEQGDSAMYLCASSFLRASGRRYEQYFGPGTRLTVT.

This clonotype has more than one count but fewer than ten. This chain uses TRBV9 with TRBJ2-7, with unresolved D. Germline CDR1 is SGDLS and CDR2 is YYNGEE. The ends were cut back, 2 bases at V and 0 bases at J, with 6 bases in the middle. This CDR3 comprises 13 residues. The CDR3 region has the DNA TGTGCCAGCAGCGTCGGCACCTCCTACGAGCAGTACTTC. Protein product: CASSVGTSYEQYF.

The rearrangement uses TRBV25-1 and TRBJ2-7; D possibly corresponds to TRBD2 (6 bases). The CDR3 consists of 14 residues. From germline, CDR1 is MGHDK and CDR2 SYGVNS. Trimming cost V 6 bases and J 3 bases, with 15 bases left between them. The DNA of the CDR3 is TGTGCCAGCAGCGGACTAACCTCCCTCTACGAGCAGTACTTC. It is translated as CASSGLTSLYEQYF.

This clonotype came up many times. The chain couples TRBV20-1 to TRBJ2-3; D is perhaps TRBD2 (6 bases). V shed 0 bases and J shed 2 bases, with 15 bases lying between them. Per the germline V gene, CDR1 is DFQATT and CDR2 is SNEGSKA (reference sequence). CDR3 length equals 16 residues. This CDR3 is CSARDFGGGDTDTQYF. The CDR3 nucleotides are TGCAGTGCTAGAGATTTCGGGGGAGGAGACACAGATACGCAGTATTTT.

The sample holds a few counts of this clonotype. The rearrangement links TRBV20-1 to TRBJ1-3; D may be TRBD1 (5 bases). CDR3 length: 13 residues. In germline, CDR1 is DFQATT, CDR2 SNEGSKA (reference sequence). V gave up 2 bases and J gave up 2 bases, with 7 bases separating them. This chain's CDR3 is CSARRGAGNTIYF. CDR3 nucleotides: TGCAGTGCTAGACGAGGGGCTGGAAACACCATATATTTT.

The chain has TRBV10-3 and TRBJ2-1, with D tentatively TRBD2 (5 bases). CDR3 length: 17 residues. The V and J ends lost 4 bases and 8 bases respectively, with 24 bases between them. Germline values: CDR1 ENHRY, CDR2 SYGVKD. The CDR3 sequence: CAISGPLEGQWSDEQFF. CDR3 in DNA: TGTGCCATCAGTGGTCCCCTAGAGGGCCAATGGAGCGATGAGCAGTTCTTC.

The chain employs TRBV12-3 or TRBV12-4 and TRBJ1-5, with D unclear. The CDR3 consists of 13 residues. V dropped 0 bases and J dropped 5 bases, with 5 bases sitting between them. CDR3 in amino acids: CASSLAEDQPQHF. CDR3 DNA sequence: TGTGCCAGCAGTTTAGCCGAAGATCAGCCCCAGCATTTT.

The chain joins TRBV10-1 to TRBJ2-7; 8 bases map to TRBD1. This CDR3 has 17 residues. J was trimmed by 0 bases and V by 6 bases; bases with no gene match: 13. The germline V gene has CDR1 WNHNN and CDR2 SYGVQD (reference sequence). CDR3 in amino acids: CASRGDRIYHRSYEQYF. In DNA, the CDR3 is TGCGCCAGCAGAGGGGACAGGATCTACCACCGCTCCTACGAGCAGTACTTC.

CDR3 region: CASSFGPVGYTF. CDR3 in DNA: TGTGCCAGCAGCTTTGGGCCCGTGGGCTACACCTTC. This chain connects TRBV12-3 or TRBV12-4 to TRBJ1-2; no reliable D call. With 6 bases removed from V and 8 bases from J, the gap between germline ends came to 13 bases. There are 12 residues in the CDR3.

This clonotype was seen a handful of times. This rearrangement joins TRBV6-1 to TRBJ2-7; D remains ambiguous. Germline lookup yields CDR1 MNHNS and CDR2 SASEGT. This CDR3 contains 14 residues. Trimming removed 10 bases at V and 0 bases at J, with 16 bases between. CDR3 amino acids: CATQRVANSYEQYF. CDR3 in DNA: TGTGCCACCCAACGGGTAGCAAACTCCTACGAGCAGTACTTC.

The chain recombines TRBV6-2 or TRBV6-3 with TRBJ1-2; D gene ambiguous. CDR3 length: 17 residues. Germline CDR1 reads MNHEY; CDR2 reads SVGEGT. The V end was cut by 0 bases, the J end by 8 bases, with 22 bases between. The CDR3 coding sequence is TGTGCCAGCAGTTACTCGAGCGGCTGGGGAAGTCCTGGCGGCTACACCTTC. Amino acids: CASSYSSGWGSPGGYTF.

This chain uses TRBV24-1 with TRBJ1-1; possible D gene TRBD1, 6 bases. The CDR3 runs to 15 residues. V was trimmed by 5 bases and J by 0 bases, leaving 12 bases between them. Germline V lookup: CDR1 KGHDR, CDR2 SFDVKD. The CDR3 DNA reads TGTGCCACCAGTGTAGGGGGGGGAATGAACACTGAAGCTTTCTTT. Protein sequence: CATSVGGGMNTEAFF.

The chain couples TRBV27 to TRBJ1-5, with D perhaps TRBD1 (6 bases). CDR1 is MNHEY and CDR2 is SMNVEV in the germline V gene (reference sequence). Trimming pared 0 bases from V and 6 bases from J, leaving 12 bases between. The CDR3 spans 15 residues. The CDR3 loop reads CASSLSPGEGQPQHF. CDR3 sequence (DNA): TGTGCCAGCAGTTTATCACCAGGGGAGGGTCAGCCCCAGCATTTT.

There are many counts of this clonotype. The chain recombines TRBV12-3 or TRBV12-4 with TRBJ2-1, with 7 bases aligning to TRBD2. V lost 5 bases and J lost 0; bases outside the gene matches: 7. The CDR3 loop spans 16 amino acids. The CDR3 sequence: CASSAGTTSSYNEQFF. DNA for the CDR3: TGTGCCAGCAGTGCCGGGACTACGAGCTCCTACAATGAGCAGTTCTTC.

A remark on this clonotype: No conserved phenylalanine or tryptophan is present at the end of the CDR3, so a read error is the likely explanation. The V and J genes are TRBV7-9 and TRBJ2-6; the D gene could be TRBD1 or TRBD2 (6 bases each). Trimming took 6 bases from V and 2 from J, leaving 8 bases between them. The CDR3 loop spans 14 amino acids. Germline-derived CDR1 and CDR2 are SEHNR and FQNEAQ (reference sequence). The CDR3 loop reads CASREGAGANVLTS. DNA for the CDR3: TGTGCCAGCAGGGAGGGGGCTGGGGCCAACGTCCTGACTTCC.

The chain carries TRBV11-2 and TRBJ1-5; D not resolved. Germline assignment: CDR1 SGHAT and CDR2 FQNNGV. With 4 bases removed from V and 2 bases from J, the gap between germline ends came to 15 bases. This CDR3 has 16 amino acids. The CDR3 coding sequence is TGTGCCAGCAGCTCCGAGGGCCAGGCGGGCAATCAGCCCCAGCATTTT. It is translated as CASSSEGQAGNQPQHF.

This clonotype has more than one count but fewer than ten. The chain employs TRBV5-1 and TRBJ2-7, with 9 nucleotides matching TRBD1. Germline V gene sequence: CDR1 SGHRS, CDR2 YFSETQ. With 0 bases clipped from V and 3 bases from J, the junction kept 7 bases outside the gene matches. The CDR3 extends over 16 amino acids. The CDR3 loop is CASSLDPGTGIYEQYF. The CDR3 DNA reads TGCGCCAGCAGCTTGGACCCCGGGACAGGGATCTACGAGCAGTACTTC.

A note on this clonotype: It may be a read error: a sequence one base away is much more abundant. DNA for the CDR3: TGTGCCACCAGCTTATCGGGGGTCGGGGAGACCCAGTACTTC. Translation: CATSLSGVGETQYF. The chain employs TRBV7-3 and TRBJ2-5; a weak D match, TRBD2 (6 bases). This CDR3 region has 14 residues. In germline, CDR1 is SGHTA, CDR2 FQGTGA.

The V call is TRBV12-3 or TRBV12-4, the J call TRBJ2-1, with 8 bases aligning to TRBD2. The CDR3 length is 16 residues. V lost 3 bases and J lost 9; bases outside the gene matches: 13. DNA for the CDR3: TGTGCCAGCAGTTTGCTGGGACTAGACGTGGGGGTTGAGCAGTTCTTC. The encoded protein is CASSLLGLDVGVEQFF.

The chain is built from TRBV10-3 and TRBJ2-7; 7 bases fit TRBD2. Germline V lookup: CDR1 ENHRY, CDR2 SYGVKD. The CDR3 extends over 12 amino acids. The ends lost 10 bases at V and 7 bases at J; junction bases unmatched: 10. CDR3 sequence (DNA): TGTGCCACCATGGACGTGGGAGGGGAGCAGTACTTC. This translates into CATMDVGGEQYF.